This TCR beta chain is from a study of PD-1 blockade in classical Hodgkin lymphoma. Germline-derived CDR1 and CDR2 are LNHDA and SQIVND (reference sequence). Trimming stripped 4 bases from V and 2 bases from J, with 18 bases between. The CDR3 is 16 residues long. A note on this clone: Its antigen is still unknown.

Sequencing was performed with immunoSEQ multiplex PCR; in TCRdb, only in-frame clones are kept and a portion is missing. Counted here are nearly 20,000 clones, 75% to 90% occurring once; the ten biggest clones make up just over 2.5%. Study-wide findings and caveats: Complete responders had baseline diversity similar to newly diagnosed patients. By cycle point C4D1, TCR diversity had risen significantly in CD4+ cells (but not CD8+ cells).

Time point denoted: cycle 4 day 1 (C4D1), after more than 5 weeks of nivolumab. After autologous stem cell transplantation all patients relapsed, and prior brentuximab vedotin exposure differed between cohorts. Researchers report purifying CD4+ T cells from thawed PBMCs by magnetic negative selection. This material consisted of CD4+ T cells from blood, taken before the fourth cycle of nivolumab. The origin of this receptor is a human donor with classical Hodgkin lymphoma. The chain joins TRBV19 to TRBJ2-7, with D maybe TRBD2 (5 bases). In nucleotides, the CDR3 is TGTGCCAGTAGTACAGACCGAGATCTCGGGACCTACGAGCAGTACTTC. Its translation is CASSTDRDLGTYEQYF.